This TCR beta chain was recovered during a study of blood T cell repertoires in COVID-19. Whole-study context: Acute-phase and convalescent COVID-19 samples originated in the United States, Italy and Spain. PBMCs, B-cell-depleted T cells, or T cells provided the cDNA or gDNA that made up the material.

In the study's own analysis: The assay estimated nucleated cells by amplifying reference gene primers. Profiling relied on immunoSEQ multiplex PCR, and the TCRdb table lists in-frame clones only, not all of them. That table furnishes V, J and clone size, whereas the DNA furnished D and trimming. The table records 180,000 or so clones, more than 80% of them present only once. The germline V and J ends were trimmed by 3 bases and 5 bases, with 13 bases remaining between them. Germline V gene lookup returns CDR1 LNHDA and CDR2 SQIVND (reference sequence). This CDR3 is 15 amino acids long. Sequenced sample: peripheral blood. This sequence joins TRBV19 and TRBJ2-2; D is ambiguous. The sequence was obtained from a woman aged 55-70 years with acute or convalescent COVID-19. The CDR3 here is CASSMVGVVTGELFF. DNA for the CDR3: TGTGCCAGTAGTATGGTAGGAGTAGTAACCGGGGAGCTGTTTTTT.